This TCR beta chain was identified in a study of T cell changes during pregnancy in multiple sclerosis. Using immunoSEQ multiplex PCR, the repertoire was profiled, and TCRdb retains in-frame clones only, with some absent. This repertoire shows roughly 97,000 clones, about nine tenths found once; its top ten account for approximately 0.76%. The germline gives CDR1 SGHNT, CDR2 YYREEE (reference sequence). The CDR3 sequence is 15 residues long. V trimming: 2 bases; J trimming: 6 bases; junction bases outside the gene matches: 4. The clonotype was recovered from a female donor in good health, enrolled as a control in a pregnancy study. The chain employs TRBV5-4 and TRBJ2-1; 11 nucleotides align to TRBD2. Here the sequenced sample was peripheral blood, taken in the second trimester of pregnancy. Here the CDR3 reads CASSFTSGGVNEQFF. In DNA, the CDR3 is TGTGCCAGCAGCTTCACTAGCGGGGGAGTCAATGAGCAGTTCTTC.